Described below is a single T cell receptor beta chain sequence and its context. This specimen belongs to a study of control samples from healthy donors and cancer patients. Clones were sequenced by immunoSEQ multiplex PCR, and TCRdb holds only the in-frame ones, with some missing. Altogether approximately 110,000 clones are present, about 89% being singletons, with the ten largest covering approximately 7.8%. Germline loops: CDR1 MDHEN, CDR2 SYDVKM. Trimming took 5 bases from V and 0 from J, leaving 13 bases between them. CDR3 length: 15 amino acids. This sequence joins TRBV28 and TRBJ1-1; weak D call: TRBD1 (5 bases). This clonotype was sampled from a woman in her late teens or twenties in good health. The specimen sequenced was blood. The CDR3 region has the DNA TGTGCCAGCAGTGGGGGGGTAGGGGTGAACACTGAAGCTTTCTTT. This translates into CASSGGVGVNTEAFF. Complete variable domain (other parts from reference TRBV28 and TRBJ1-1): DVKVTQSSRYLVKRTGEKVFLECVQDMDHENMFWYRQDPGLGLRLIYFSYDVKMKEKGDIPEGYSVSREKKERFSLILESASTNQTSMYLCASSGGVGVNTEAFFGQGTRLTVV.